Sequencing of this T cell receptor beta chain was carried out in a study of immune evolution from preneoplasia to lung adenocarcinoma. Study observations and caveats: Later-stage lesions seemingly showed higher T cell density and diversity than normal lung. Top clone frequencies peaked in normal lung, apparently declining through invasive adenocarcinoma.

With regard to this clone: Its antigen is not known.

Here immunoSEQ multiplex PCR was the method, and the copy in TCRdb shows in-frame clones only, minus some. The repertoire includes some 6,900 clones, around 70% of them detected once, and around 10% sits in the top ten. Histologic diagnosis was independently verified by two lung pathologists. Per germline, CDR1 SGHTA and CDR2 FQGTGA. V was shortened by 6 bases and J by 5 bases, with 16 bases between the two germline ends. The CDR3 contains 14 residues. The sequence was collected from a donor at least 70 years old with lung adenocarcinoma. V gene TRBV7-3 combines with J gene TRBJ1-1; the D gene is possibly TRBD1 (6 bases). The sequenced sample consisted of FFPE lung adenocarcinoma in situ tissue. DNA of the CDR3: TGTGCCAGCAGTTTGGGGGCAGGTTCTACTGAAGCTTTCTTT. Its protein is CASSLGAGSTEAFF.